What follows are 8 T cell receptor beta chains derived from one specimen sequenced in a study of blood T cell repertoires in COVID-19. The data were produced by immunoSEQ multiplex PCR, yet TCRdb's version contains in-frame clones alone and is incomplete. The sample has fewer than 120,000 clones, 72% seen once; the top ten hold 6% to 8.5%. The specimen was peripheral blood. The receptors derive from a woman aged 55-75 years with acute or convalescent COVID-19.

The V and J genes are TRBV12-3 or TRBV12-4 and TRBJ2-2; D might be TRBD2 (6 bases). V lost 5 bases and J lost 5, with 9 bases in between. The CDR3 loop spans 13 amino acids. DNA of the CDR3: TGTGCCAGCAGTGAGACTAGAACCGGGGAGCTGTTTTTT. This sequence encodes CASSETRTGELFF.

The chain uses TRBV7-6 and TRBJ1-6; D unclear. Germline V gene lookup returns CDR1 SGHVS and CDR2 FNYEAQ. The V end lost 4 bases, the J end lost 9 bases, and 4 bases lay between the germline ends. The CDR3 totals 11 residues. The CDR3 nucleotides are TGTGCCAGCAGCTCCGTTTCACCCCTCCACTTT. Its protein product is CASSSVSPLHF.

The genes are TRBV7-2 and TRBJ2-2, with TRBD1 identical over 8 bases. The CDR3 is 15 residues long. J lost 6 bases, V lost 1 base, and 4 bases had no gene match. CDR1 is SGHTA, CDR2 FQGNSA, per germline. The CDR3 loop reads CASSLVGTGSGELFF. The CDR3 DNA reads as TGTGCCAGCAGCTTAGTAGGGACAGGATCCGGGGAGCTGTTTTTT.

This clone was seen once. The chain is built from TRBV6-2 or TRBV6-3 and TRBJ2-7, with 7 nucleotides matching TRBD1. The CDR3 is 15 amino acids. Trimming cost V 0 bases and J 3 bases; bases outside gene matches: 5. The V gene's germline CDR1 is MNHEY and CDR2 SVGEGT. The DNA of the CDR3 is TGTGCCAGCAGTTACTCGATGGGACAGCTCTACGAGCAGTACTTC. Residues: CASSYSMGQLYEQYF.

The chain has TRBV18 and TRBJ1-1; D perhaps matches TRBD1 (6 bases). Between the trimmed V and J ends, which lost 8 bases and 8 bases, there was a span of 24 bases. CDR3 length: 15 residues. The V gene's germline CDR1 is KGHSH and CDR2 LQKENI. The CDR3 region is CASRMGAVSGMEAFF. The CDR3 bases are TGTGCCAGCCGGATGGGGGCCGTCTCAGGGATGGAAGCTTTCTTT.

This chain connects TRBV5-6 to TRBJ1-1; 10 bases align to TRBD1. The CDR3 runs to 14 residues. CDR1 is SGHDT and CDR2 is YYEEEE in the germline V gene. The J segment lost 5 bases and the V segment lost 1 base, leaving 2 bases of the junction unmatched. DNA of the CDR3: TGTGCCAGCAGCTTGCCGGGACAGGGGACTGAAGCTTTCTTT. This gives the protein CASSLPGQGTEAFF.

J is TRBJ2-1 and V is TRBV7-9; 14 bases fit TRBD2. The CDR3 runs to 15 residues. Losses at the gene ends were 6 bases for V and 6 bases for J; bases not matched to a gene: 4. Germline V gene data show CDR1 as SEHNR and CDR2 as FQNEAQ (reference sequence). CDR3 loop: CASRSGLAGVNEQFF. The CDR3 region has the DNA TGTGCCAGCAGGTCGGGACTAGCGGGGGTCAATGAGCAGTTCTTC.

This chain uses TRBV5-6 with TRBJ1-2; tentative D call: TRBD1 (6 bases). From germline, CDR1 is SGHDT and CDR2 YYEEEE. This CDR3 region has 12 residues. V lost 3 bases to trimming and J lost 5 bases, with 8 bases between them. The CDR3 DNA reads as TGTGCCAGCAGCTCAACAGGGTATGGCTACACCTTC. It encodes CASSSTGYGYTF. Looking up the rest from reference TRBV5-6 and TRBJ1-2 gives the full variable domain: DAGVTQSPTHLIKTRGQQVTLRCSPKSGHDTVSWYQQALGQGPQFIFQYYEEEERQRGNFPDRFSGHQFPNYSSELNVNALLLGDSALYLCASSSTGYGYTFGSGTRLTVV.